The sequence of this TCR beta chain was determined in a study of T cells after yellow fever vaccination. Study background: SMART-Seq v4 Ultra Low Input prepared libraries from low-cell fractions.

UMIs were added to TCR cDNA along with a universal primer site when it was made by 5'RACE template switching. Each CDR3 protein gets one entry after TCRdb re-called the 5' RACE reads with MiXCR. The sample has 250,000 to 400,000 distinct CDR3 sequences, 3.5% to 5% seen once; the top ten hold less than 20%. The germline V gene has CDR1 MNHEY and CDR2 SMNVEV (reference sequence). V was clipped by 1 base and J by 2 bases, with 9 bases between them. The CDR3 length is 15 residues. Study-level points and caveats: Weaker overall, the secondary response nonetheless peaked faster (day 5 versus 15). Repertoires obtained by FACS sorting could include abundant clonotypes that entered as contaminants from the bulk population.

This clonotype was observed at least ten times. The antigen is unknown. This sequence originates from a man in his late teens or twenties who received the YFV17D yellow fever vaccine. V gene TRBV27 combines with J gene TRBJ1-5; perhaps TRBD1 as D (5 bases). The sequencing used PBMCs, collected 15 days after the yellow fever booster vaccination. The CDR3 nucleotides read TGTGCCAGCAGTTTATTTGGGGGAGGCAATCAGCCCCAGCATTTT. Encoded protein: CASSLFGGGNQPQHF.